The 2 T cell receptor beta chains presented below share a single source sample, sequenced in a study of vaccination and CD4 T cells after COVID-19. Cultured CD4+ T cell DNA was sequenced using the Oncomine TCR Beta short-read assay. A single record per CDR3 protein comes from TCRdb applying MiXCR to the PCR reads. The table has about 11,000 distinct CDR3 sequences, 73% seen once; the top ten hold approximately 7.7%. The antigens for these receptors are not known. This sample's treatment: approximately nine-day PBMC culture with coronavirus spike peptide pools or control peptides (ViraFEST assay). Source material: CD4+ T cells from blood, cultured in vitro. Every receptor here comes from a human donor who had recovered from COVID-19.

This chain uses TRBV9 with TRBJ2-3, with 10 bases fitting TRBD2. CDR3 size: 16 residues. CDR1 SGDLS and CDR2 YYNGEE come from the germline V gene. The V segment lost 6 bases and the J segment 1 base; nucleotides outside the gene matches: 8. The CDR3 reads CASTQTSGKGTDTQYF. In nucleotides, the CDR3 is TGTGCCAGCACCCAAACTAGCGGGAAGGGCACAGATACGCAGTATTTT.

This clonotype has just one count. The rearrangement joins TRBV19 to TRBJ2-7, with D possibly TRBD2 on 6 matching bases. Looked up from germline, CDR1 is LNHDA and CDR2 is SQIVND (reference sequence). The CDR3 covers 14 residues. The V end lost 9 bases, the J end lost 2 bases, and 17 bases lay between the germline ends. CDR3 residues: CASAPFGGTYEQYF. The CDR3 nucleotides read TGTGCCAGCGCCCCGTTTGGAGGGACCTACGAGCAGTACTTC.